The rows below give T cell receptor beta chains drawn from one sample of a study of blood T cells in healthy people across ages. TCRdb called the 5' RACE reads again in MiXCR, with one record for every CDR3 protein. The sample consists of about 970,000 distinct CDR3 sequences, around 54% of them appearing once. Sequencing input: blood. These receptors originate from a woman aged 55-69 years in good health. CDR3s include the opening cysteine and the closing phenylalanine or tryptophan. Each record gives: J gene, D gene, clone size, V gene, CDR3 protein, CDR3 DNA. D genes are given only for firm matches. Clone size is shown for a subset of rows, as once, few, many or a class of expanded clone.

>TRBJ1-6|-|-|TRBV12-3/TRBV12-4
CASRRGRLGSPLHF
TGTGCCAGCAGGAGGGGCAGGCTTGGATCACCCCTCCACTTT
>TRBJ1-6|TRBD1|-|TRBV25-1
CASSEGTEVNSPLHF
TGTGCCAGCAGTGAAGGGACAGAAGTAAATTCACCCCTCCACTTT
>TRBJ1-3|-|-|TRBV20-1
CSVRLSGNTIYF
TGCAGTGTTCGGCTCTCTGGAAACACCATATATTTT
>TRBJ2-5|-|-|TRBV20-1
CSARDMPREQYF
TGCAGTGCTCGGGACATGCCCCGGGAGCAGTACTTC
>TRBJ1-2|-|-|TRBV20-1
CSALPNRAGGYTF
TGCAGTGCTCTACCGAACAGGGCTGGTGGCTACACCTTC
>TRBJ2-7|-|few|TRBV29-1
CSVGQFSYEQYF
TGCAGCGTTGGCCAGTTCTCCTACGAGCAGTACTTC
>TRBJ2-3|-|-|TRBV7-2
CASSPEESLYNTDTQYF
TGTGCCAGCAGCCCAGAGGAGAGCCTATATAACACAGATACGCAGTATTTT
>TRBJ2-1|-|-|TRBV6-5
CASSYSGFYEQFF
TGTGCCAGCAGTTACTCGGGGTTTTATGAGCAGTTCTTC
>TRBJ2-7|TRBD2|few|TRBV11-2
CASSFSGRTYEQYF
TGTGCCAGCAGCTTTAGCGGGAGGACCTACGAGCAGTACTTC
>TRBJ2-7|-|-|TRBV27
CASSLETNYEQYF
TGTGCCAGCAGTTTAGAAACTAACTACGAGCAGTACTTC
>TRBJ2-3|TRBD2|-|TRBV20-1
CSARLTSVRVTDTQYF
TGCAGTGCTAGACTAACTAGCGTACGGGTTACAGATACGCAGTATTTT
>TRBJ2-1|TRBD2|-|TRBV20-1
CSASRWTSGSYNEQFF
TGCAGTGCTAGCCGCTGGACTAGCGGGTCCTACAATGAGCAGTTCTTC
>TRBJ2-7|-|-|TRBV12-3/TRBV12-4
CASSRAGMGYEQYF
TGTGCCAGCAGCAGGGCAGGGATGGGATACGAGCAGTACTTC
>TRBJ2-7|TRBD1|-|TRBV28
CASSLGQVGTYEQYF
TGTGCCAGCAGTTTAGGACAGGTCGGGACCTACGAGCAGTACTTC
>TRBJ2-5|-|-|TRBV27
CASSLLGQLPETQYF
TGTGCCAGCAGTTTATTGGGACAACTGCCGGAGACCCAGTACTTC
>TRBJ2-5|TRBD1|-|TRBV24-1
CATSGPTGNQETQYF
TGTGCCACCAGTGGCCCGACAGGGAACCAAGAGACCCAGTACTTC
>TRBJ2-7|-|-|TRBV13
CASSHRRSAYEQYF
TGTGCCAGCAGCCATCGCCGGAGCGCCTACGAGCAGTACTTC
>TRBJ2-4|-|-|TRBV5-6
CASSEGLGKKNIQYF
TGTGCCAGCAGCGAGGGGTTGGGGAAGAAAAACATTCAGTACTTC
>TRBJ2-3|-|-|TRBV7-7
CASSTRAGSTDTQYF
TGTGCCAGCAGCACCCGGGCCGGCAGCACAGATACGCAGTATTTT
>TRBJ2-6|TRBD1|many|TRBV29-1
CSADRGTGANVLTF
TGCAGCGCCGACAGGGGTACTGGGGCCAACGTCCTGACTTTC
>TRBJ2-7|TRBD1|few|TRBV15
CATSRDTGGREQYF
TGTGCCACCAGCAGAGATACAGGGGGACGCGAGCAGTACTTC
>TRBJ2-7|TRBD2|-|TRBV4-2
CASTSAGGRYEQYF
TGTGCCAGCACCTCAGCGGGAGGGAGATACGAGCAGTACTTC
>TRBJ1-2|TRBD1|-|TRBV4-2
CASSQDSAGGYGYTF
TGTGCCAGCAGCCAAGATTCGGCAGGGGGCTATGGCTACACCTTC
>TRBJ2-7|TRBD2|few|TRBV28
CASSGTSGMASYEQYF
TGTGCCAGCAGTGGCACAAGCGGGATGGCATCCTACGAGCAGTACTTC
>TRBJ2-7|TRBD1|-|TRBV15
CATSRDLTGREQYF
TGTGCCACCAGCAGAGACTTGACAGGGAGAGAGCAGTACTTC
>TRBJ2-7|TRBD1|-|TRBV19
CASSISQGVFRHEQYF
TGTGCCAGTAGTATCTCTCAGGGGGTCTTTCGCCACGAGCAGTACTTC
>TRBJ2-1|TRBD2|-|TRBV18
CASSPTGTSADNEQFF
TGTGCCAGCTCACCTACCGGGACTAGCGCCGACAATGAGCAGTTCTTC
>TRBJ2-5|TRBD2|-|TRBV5-1
CASSRTGLAGGETQYF
TGCGCCAGCAGCAGAACGGGACTAGCGGGGGGTGAGACCCAGTACTTC
>TRBJ1-2|TRBD1|-|TRBV20-1
CSAQHTGTGAYGYTF
TGCAGTGCTCAACACACCGGGACAGGGGCCTATGGCTACACCTTC
>TRBJ1-2|-|-|TRBV3-1
CASSQDRGKGYTF
TGTGCCAGCAGCCAAGACAGAGGGAAAGGCTACACCTTC
>TRBJ2-5|-|few|TRBV4-1
CASSQDGALATETQYF
TGCGCCAGCAGCCAAGATGGAGCACTAGCAACGGAGACCCAGTACTTC
>TRBJ2-1|-|-|TRBV4-1
CASKRYNEQFF
TGCGCCAGCAAACGCTACAATGAGCAGTTCTTC
>TRBJ1-2|TRBD1|-|TRBV27
CASSSGGQGAHYGYTF
TGTGCCAGCAGTTCCGGGGGACAGGGGGCTCACTATGGCTACACCTTC
>TRBJ2-7|-|once|TRBV5-4
CASSSQFSYEQYF
TGTGCCAGCAGCTCACAGTTCTCCTACGAGCAGTACTTC
>TRBJ2-7|-|once|TRBV4-1
CASSQDPPPSIDEQYF
TGCGCCAGCAGCCAAGATCCGCCTCCGTCTATCGACGAGCAGTACTTC
>TRBJ1-3|TRBD1|-|TRBV28
CASSLTTGRNTIYF
TGTGCCAGCAGTTTAACGACAGGGAGAAACACCATATATTTT
>TRBJ2-2|-|-|TRBV15
CATSHKRYWELFF
TGTGCCACCAGCCATAAAAGATACTGGGAGCTGTTTTTT
>TRBJ2-5|-|-|TRBV6-1
CASSDRQGGEETQYF
TGTGCCAGCAGTGATAGGCAAGGAGGGGAAGAGACCCAGTACTTC
>TRBJ1-5|-|-|TRBV11-1
CASSEGGSNQPQHF
TGTGCCAGCAGTGAGGGGGGCAGCAATCAGCCCCAGCATTTT
>TRBJ2-7|-|few|TRBV5-1
CASSSVGPGKGYEQYF
TGCGCCAGCAGCTCGGTTGGTCCAGGGAAGGGTTACGAGCAGTACTTC
>TRBJ2-5|-|-|TRBV9
CASSAGGMEQYF
TGTGCCAGCAGTGCTGGGGGGATGGAGCAGTACTTC
>TRBJ2-5|-|-|TRBV11-2
CASSTDFFQETQYF
TGTGCCAGCAGCACGGACTTTTTTCAAGAGACCCAGTACTTC
>TRBJ2-4|TRBD2|-|TRBV12-3/TRBV12-4
CASRRASGSQNIQYF
TGTGCCAGCAGACGGGCGAGCGGGAGTCAAAACATTCAGTACTTC
>TRBJ2-3|-|-|TRBV4-1
CASSPPGAGADTQYF
TGCGCCAGCAGCCCCCCCGGTGCAGGGGCAGATACGCAGTATTTT
>TRBJ2-3|-|-|TRBV5-1
CASSRTQGGFKMDTQYF
TGCGCCAGCAGCCGGACCCAGGGGGGGTTTAAAATGGATACGCAGTATTTT
>TRBJ1-4|-|few|TRBV25-1
CASSRVFNEKLFF
TGTGCCAGTAGCAGGGTCTTTAATGAAAAACTGTTTTTT
>TRBJ1-2|TRBD1|few|TRBV29-1
CSVDMLDRGYGYTF
TGCAGCGTTGATATGCTCGACAGGGGGTATGGCTACACCTTC
>TRBJ2-5|-|once|TRBV20-1
CSATRPGETQYF
TGCAGTGCTACCCGACCCGGGGAGACCCAGTACTTC
>TRBJ2-7|TRBD2|-|TRBV6-6
CASSYRTSGNYEQYF
TGTGCCAGCAGTTACCGGACTAGCGGCAACTACGAGCAGTACTTC
>TRBJ1-2|TRBD1|few|TRBV6-4
CASSLDRALTVDGYTF
TGTGCCAGCAGCCTCGACAGGGCCCTCACTGTCGATGGCTACACCTTC
>TRBJ2-1|-|-|TRBV20-1
CSAPRISNNEQFF
TGCAGTGCACCAAGGATATCAAACAATGAGCAGTTCTTC